This T cell receptor (beta chain) was sequenced in a study of T-cell memory formation after mild COVID-19. Findings and caveats of the study: Clones contracting day 15 to 85 were balanced CD4/CD8; later expanders leaned CD4+.

This clonotype showed up just a few times. Its target is unknown. One entry per CDR3 protein, called by TCRdb with MiXCR from the 5' RACE reads. The table records about 410,000 distinct CDR3 sequences, under 25% of them present only once. Germline V lookup: CDR1 KGHDR, CDR2 SFDVKD. The CDR3 extends over 16 amino acids. The germline V and J ends were trimmed by 2 bases and 7 bases, with 19 bases remaining between them. The chain uses TRBV24-1 and TRBJ1-2; TRBD1 is a possible D gene (5 bases). This TCR derives from an adult woman who had mild COVID-19 (a few samples of this study predate the infection). Cell type and time point are not known. Sequencing was carried out using PBMCs or a T cell subset sorted from them (not recorded which). The CDR3 region has the DNA TGTGCCACCAGTGATTCGCTGACAGCCCTTGGGGGTGGCTACACCTTC. Its translation: CATSDSLTALGGGYTF.